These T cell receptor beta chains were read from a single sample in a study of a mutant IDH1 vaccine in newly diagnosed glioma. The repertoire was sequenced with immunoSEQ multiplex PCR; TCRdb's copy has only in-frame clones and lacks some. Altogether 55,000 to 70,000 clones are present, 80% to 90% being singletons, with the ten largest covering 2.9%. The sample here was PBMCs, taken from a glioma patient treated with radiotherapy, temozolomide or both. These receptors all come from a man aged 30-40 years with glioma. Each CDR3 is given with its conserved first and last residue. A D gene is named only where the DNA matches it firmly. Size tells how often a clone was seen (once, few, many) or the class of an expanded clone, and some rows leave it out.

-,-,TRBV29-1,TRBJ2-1,TGCAGCGTTGAAGATCCCTTTTCCGGGGGAGACTACAATGAGCAGTTCTTC,CSVEDPFSGGDYNEQFF
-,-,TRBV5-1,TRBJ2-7,TGCGCCAGCAGCTTGGTAGGGATCGAAGGCGAGCAGTACTTC,CASSLVGIEGEQYF
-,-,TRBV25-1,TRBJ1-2,TGTGCCAGCAGTGAATATGAGGGGTTATCGGGAGGCTACACCTTC,CASSEYEGLSGGYTF
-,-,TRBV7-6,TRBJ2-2,TGTGCCAGCAGCTCGGGGAACACCGGGGAGCTGTTTTTT,CASSSGNTGELFF
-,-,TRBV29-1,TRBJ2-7,TGCAGCGTTGCGGGGGTTGCCGAGCAGTACTTC,CSVAGVAEQYF
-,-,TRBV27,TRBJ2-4,TGTGCCAGCAGTTTAGGGGCAGGGTGGAACATTCAGTACTTC,CASSLGAGWNIQYF
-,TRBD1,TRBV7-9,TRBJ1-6,TGTGCCAGCAGCTTACTGCAGGGGGTTGGTTCACCCCTCCACTTT,CASSLLQGVGSPLHF
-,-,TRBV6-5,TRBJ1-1,TGTGCCAGCTCCCCCGGGGAAAACACTGAAGCTTTCTTT,CASSPGENTEAFF
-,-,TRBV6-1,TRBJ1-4,TGTGCCAGCAGTGAAGAAAGGCGGGGGTCTCGGGAAAAACTGTTTTTT,CASSEERRGSREKLFF
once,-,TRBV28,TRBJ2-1,TGTGCCAGCAGTTTAGAGGGGGGAAATGAGCAGTTCTTC,CASSLEGGNEQFF
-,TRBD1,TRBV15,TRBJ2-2,TGTGCCACCCGGGACAGGGGGACCGGGGAGCTGTTTTTT,CATRDRGTGELFF
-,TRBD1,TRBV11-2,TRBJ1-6,TGTGCCAGCAGCTTAGGGTCAGGGGGCTTTAATTCACCCCTCCACTTT,CASSLGSGGFNSPLHF
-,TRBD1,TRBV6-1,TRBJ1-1,TGTGCCAGCAGTGGTGGGACAGGGGGAGCTCGGACTGAAGCTTTCTTT,CASSGGTGGARTEAFF
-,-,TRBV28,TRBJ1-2,TGTGCCAGCAGAACAAAGGACCTCGCCCCTTATGGCTACACCTTC,CASRTKDLAPYGYTF
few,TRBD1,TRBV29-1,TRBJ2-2,TGCAGCGTCACAAAAACAGGGGACACCGGGGAGCTGTTTTTT,CSVTKTGDTGELFF
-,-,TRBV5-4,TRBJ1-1,TGTGCCAGCAGCTTGAGGCGGGGGCCCGACGTGGAAGCTTTCTTT,CASSLRRGPDVEAFF
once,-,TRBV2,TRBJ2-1,TGTGCCAGCGGAAGCGTCCCCTACAATGAGCAGTTCTTC,CASGSVPYNEQFF
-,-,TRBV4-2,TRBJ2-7,TGTGCCAGCAGCCCCTGGATCGGGATTGGCTACGAGCAGTACTTC,CASSPWIGIGYEQYF
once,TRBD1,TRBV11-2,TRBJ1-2,TGTGCCAGCAGGCCAATGACCCGGGACAGAAAGTACTATGGCTACACCTTC,CASRPMTRDRKYYGYTF
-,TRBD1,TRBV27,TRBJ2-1,TGTGCCAGCAGTTTAGACAGGGTCGGTGGTGATGAGCAGTTCTTC,CASSLDRVGGDEQFF
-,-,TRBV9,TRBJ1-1,TGTGCCAGCAGCCTAACCGGCAGGGGCGGCACTGAAGCTTTCTTT,CASSLTGRGGTEAFF
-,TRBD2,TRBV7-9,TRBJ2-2,TGTGCCAGCAACGGGAGAAGGGCTAGCGGGGCCGGGGAGCTGTTTTTT,CASNGRRASGAGELFF
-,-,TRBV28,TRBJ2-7,TGTGCCAGCAGCCCCCCGGGGGGCGTGCACGAGCAGTACTTC,CASSPPGGVHEQYF
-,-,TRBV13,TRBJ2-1,TGTGCCAGCAGCTTAGGGCACGCTAGGGGTGAGCAGTTCTTC,CASSLGHARGEQFF
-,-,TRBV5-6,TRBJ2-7,TGTGCCAGCAGCTTGGGATTAGCAAGCTACGAGCAGTACTTC,CASSLGLASYEQYF
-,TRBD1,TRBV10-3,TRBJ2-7,TGTGCCATCAGAGTTCCGGGACAGGGCCACGAGCAGTACTTC,CAIRVPGQGHEQYF
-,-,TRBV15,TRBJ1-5,TGTGCCACCCGGCAGGGAGCCTCTAGCAATCAGCCCCAGCATTTT,CATRQGASSNQPQHF
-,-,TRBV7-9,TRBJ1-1,TGTGCCAGCAGCTTGCTCGGACGGAACACTGAAGCTTTCTTT,CASSLLGRNTEAFF
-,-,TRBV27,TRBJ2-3,TGTGCCAGCAGTTTGACCCCCGGTACGCAGTATTTT,CASSLTPGTQYF
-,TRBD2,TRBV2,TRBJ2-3,TGTGCCAGCAGTTCCGGGACTAGCGGGGGTGTAGGGACGCAGTATTTT,CASSSGTSGGVGTQYF
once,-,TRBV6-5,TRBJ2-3,TGTGCCAGCGGGTGGATGAGGAACACAGATACGCAGTATTTT,CASGWMRNTDTQYF
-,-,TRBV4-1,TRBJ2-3,TGCGCCAGCAGCCAAGAGACCACAGATACGCAGTATTTT,CASSQETTDTQYF